This T cell receptor (beta chain) comes out of a study of blood T cell repertoires in COVID-19. Study as a whole: The origin of the acute and convalescent COVID-19 samples was the United States, Italy and Spain. From T cells, B-cell-depleted T cells, or PBMCs came the material, which was cDNA or gDNA.

CDR3 length equals 14 residues. Germline assignment: CDR1 LNHDA and CDR2 SQIVND (reference sequence). With V trimmed by 5 bases and J by 8 bases, 5 bases remained unmatched. Patients from Seattle were sampled longitudinally, starting during active infection. In the original workflow: Researchers report that nucleated cell counts were estimated from reference gene primer amplification. Libraries were prepared by immunoSEQ multiplex PCR; TCRdb keeps only in-frame clonotypes and omits some of them. V and J calls and clone size are copied from that table; D and trimming were computed from the DNA. The table has fewer than 250,000 clones, 84% seen once.

This TCR was recovered from a woman older than 75 with COVID-19, enrolled during active disease. The chain is built from TRBV19 and TRBJ2-3; 12 bases map to TRBD1. Sequenced sample: peripheral blood. CDR3 amino acids: CASSPGTGGGTQYF. For the CDR3, the DNA is TGTGCCAGTAGTCCCGGGACAGGGGGCGGTACGCAGTATTTT.